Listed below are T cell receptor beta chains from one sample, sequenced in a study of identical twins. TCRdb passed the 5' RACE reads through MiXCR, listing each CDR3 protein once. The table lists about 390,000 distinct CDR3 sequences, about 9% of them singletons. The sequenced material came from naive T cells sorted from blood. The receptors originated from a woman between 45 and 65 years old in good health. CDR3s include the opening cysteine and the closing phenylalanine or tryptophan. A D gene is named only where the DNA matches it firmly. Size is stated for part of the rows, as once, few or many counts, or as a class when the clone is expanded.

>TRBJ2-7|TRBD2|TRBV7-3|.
CASSLNPLAGVIEQYF
TGTGCCAGCAGCTTAAACCCACTAGCGGGAGTAATCGAGCAGTACTTC
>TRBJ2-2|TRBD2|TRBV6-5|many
CASSQRGNTGELFF
TGTGCCAGCAGCCAGCGGGGGAACACCGGGGAGCTGTTTTTT
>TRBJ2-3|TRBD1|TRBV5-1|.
CASSSYRDRSTDTQYF
TGCGCCAGCAGCTCCTACCGGGACAGGTCCACAGATACGCAGTATTTT
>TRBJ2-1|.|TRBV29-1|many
CSVASPQERGSNEQFF
TGCAGCGTTGCGAGCCCCCAGGAGCGAGGATCTAATGAGCAGTTCTTC
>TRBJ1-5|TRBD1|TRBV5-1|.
CASSLEGQGRQPQHF
TGCGCCAGCAGCTTGGAGGGACAGGGTCGTCAGCCCCAGCATTTT
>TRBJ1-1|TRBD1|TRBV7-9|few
CASSVRGQTTVGNTEAFF
TGTGCCAGCAGCGTAAGGGGACAGACTACCGTTGGGAACACTGAAGCTTTCTTT
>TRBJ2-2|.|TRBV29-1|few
CSVQGAGSTPGSCFF
.
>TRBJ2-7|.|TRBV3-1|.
CASRPPGGSYEQYF
TGTGCCAGCAGGCCCCCCGGGGGCTCCTACGAGCAGTACTTC
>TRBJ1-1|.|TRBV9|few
CASSAITTVKAFF
TGTGCCAGCAGCGCCATTACGACGGTTAAAGCTTTCTTT
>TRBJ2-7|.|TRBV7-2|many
CASSTPGSYSYEQYF
TGTGCCAGCAGCACCCCCGGGAGCTACTCCTACGAGCAGTACTTC
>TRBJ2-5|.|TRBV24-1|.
CATSDTGWQETQYF
TGTGCCACCAGTGATACTGGGTGGCAAGAGACCCAGTACTTC
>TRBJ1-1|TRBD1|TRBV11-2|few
CASSPRGVGTGAGNTEAFF
TGTGCCAGCAGCCCTAGAGGAGTTGGGACAGGGGCCGGGAACACTGAAGCTTTCTTT
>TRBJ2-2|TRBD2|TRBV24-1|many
CATSGTSGFQGELFF
TGTGCCACCTCCGGGACTAGCGGGTTCCAGGGGGAGCTGTTTTTT
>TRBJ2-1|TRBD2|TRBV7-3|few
CASSRSPSGRAINEQFF
TGTGCCAGCAGCCGTTCCCCCTCCGGGAGGGCCATCAATGAGCAGTTCTTC
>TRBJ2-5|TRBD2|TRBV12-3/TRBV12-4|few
CASSTGTSGAQETQYF
TGTGCCAGCAGTACCGGGACTAGCGGGGCCCAAGAGACCCAGTACTTC
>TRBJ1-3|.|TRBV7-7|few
CASSLGERGNTIYF
TGTGCTAGCAGCTTAGGGGAAAGAGGAAACACCATATATTTT
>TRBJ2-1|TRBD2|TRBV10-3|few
CAISESRGLAGVDEQFF
TGTGCCATCAGTGAGTCGAGGGGACTAGCGGGAGTGGATGAGCAGTTCTTC
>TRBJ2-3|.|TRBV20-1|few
CSAVGERDTQYF
TGCAGTGCTGTGGGGGAGAGGGATACGCAGTATTTT
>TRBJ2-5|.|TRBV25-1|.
CASSEPPGLPHQETQYF
TGTGCCAGCAGTGAACCCCCGGGGCTACCTCACCAAGAGACCCAGTACTTC
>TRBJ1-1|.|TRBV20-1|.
CSARDLGQGNTEAFF
TGCAGTGCTAGAGATTTAGGGCAGGGGAACACTGAAGCTTTCTTT
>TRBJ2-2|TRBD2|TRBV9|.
CASSALRGGTGELFF
TGTGCCAGCAGCGCCCTCCGCGGGGGAACCGGGGAGCTGTTTTTT
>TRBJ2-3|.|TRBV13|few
CASSLGRTTDTQYF
TGTGCCAGCAGCCTTGGGCGCACCACAGATACGCAGTATTTT
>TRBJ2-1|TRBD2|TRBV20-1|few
CSARNRDYNYNEQFF
TGCAGTGCTAGAAACCGGGACTACAACTACAATGAGCAGTTCTTC
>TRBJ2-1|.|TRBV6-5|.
CASSYSNLVLEQFF
TGTGCCAGCAGTTACTCGAACCTAGTCCTTGAGCAGTTCTTC
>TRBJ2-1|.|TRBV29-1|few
CSVEAGDF
TGCAGCGTTGAAGCCGGCGATTTC
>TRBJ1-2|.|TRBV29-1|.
CSVGGTVLGVSPSYTF
TGCAGCGTCGGAGGGACGGTTCTTGGGGTGTCTCCCAGCTACACCTTC
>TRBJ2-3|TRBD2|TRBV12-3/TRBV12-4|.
CSSSPSGRVTDTQYF
TGTTCCAGCAGTCCTAGCGGGAGGGTCACAGATACGCAGTATTTT
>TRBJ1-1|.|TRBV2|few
CASSEEPRVRTEAFF
TGTGCCAGCAGTGAAGAGCCCAGGGTGAGAACTGAAGCTTTCTTT
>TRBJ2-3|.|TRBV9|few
CASSAARGSTRDF
TGTGCCAGCAGCGCCGCCCGTGGATCCACCAGGGATTTT
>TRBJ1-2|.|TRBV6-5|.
CASSYSKPDPGAKIAKRYGYTF
TGTGCCAGCAGTTACTCGAAACCCGACCCGGGAGCGAAAATAGCGAAAAGATATGGCTACACCTTC
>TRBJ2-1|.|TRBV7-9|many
CASSEGDEQFF
TGTGCCAGCAGCGAAGGCGATGAGCAGTTCTTC
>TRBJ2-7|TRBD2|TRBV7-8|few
CASSLTGTSSYEQYF
TGTGCCAGCAGCCTTACCGGGACTAGTAGCTACGAGCAGTACTTC
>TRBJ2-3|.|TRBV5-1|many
CASSGGTDTQYF
TGCGCCAGCAGCGGAGGGACAGATACGCAGTATTTT
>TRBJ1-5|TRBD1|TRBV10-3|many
CATGDRGVNQPQHF
TGTGCCACCGGGGACAGGGGCGTCAATCAGCCCCAGCATTTT
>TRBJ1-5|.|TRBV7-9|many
CASSLAGHDSNQPQHF
TGTGCCAGCAGCTTAGCGGGACACGATAGCAATCAGCCCCAGCATTTT
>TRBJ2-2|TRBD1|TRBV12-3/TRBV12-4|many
CASRIRDRGTGELFF
TGTGCCAGCAGAATCCGGGACAGGGGGACCGGGGAGCTGTTTTTT
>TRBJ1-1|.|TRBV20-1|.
CSSSVGNTEAFF
TGCAGTTCCTCAGTGGGAAACACTGAAGCTTTCTTT